What follows are 17 T cell receptor beta chains derived from one specimen sequenced in a study of blood T cell repertoires in COVID-19. Profiling relied on immunoSEQ multiplex PCR, and the TCRdb table lists in-frame clones only, not all of them. The sample shows about 250,000 clones, about 86% of them seen only once. The sequenced sample was peripheral blood. The receptors originated from a man aged 80 or over with acute or convalescent COVID-19.

The chain joins TRBV5-4 to TRBJ1-4; a possible D gene is TRBD1 (6 bases). Germline-derived CDR1 and CDR2 are SGHNT and YYREEE (reference sequence). This CDR3 contains 15 residues. The V end lost 2 bases, the J end lost 3 bases, and 11 bases lay between the germline ends. For the CDR3, the DNA is TGTGCCAGCAGCTTTCGGGGGGGCTCTAATGAAAAACTGTTTTTT. It translates to CASSFRGGSNEKLFF.

The chain uses TRBV7-9 and TRBJ1-1; D is possibly TRBD1 (5 bases). Trimming removed 6 bases from V and 0 bases from J, with 11 bases in between. This CDR3 region has 14 residues. The germline CDR1 and CDR2 sequences are SEHNR and FQNEAQ (reference sequence). The CDR3 loop reads CASRDQGLNTEAFF. The CDR3 nucleotides are TGTGCCAGCAGGGACCAGGGCCTGAACACTGAAGCTTTCTTT.

V is TRBV27 and J is TRBJ2-7; D is unresolved. V lost 5 bases to trimming and J lost 3 bases, with 11 bases between them. The CDR3 runs to 13 residues. Germline V gene data show CDR1 as MNHEY and CDR2 as SMNVEV (reference sequence). CDR3 nucleotide sequence: TGTGCCAGCAGTCTGACTGTGAACTACGAGCAGTACTTC. Encoded protein: CASSLTVNYEQYF.

This chain connects TRBV28 to TRBJ2-3; TRBD2 agrees at 7 bases. Germline CDR1 reads MDHEN; CDR2 reads SYDVKM. The CDR3 loop spans 15 amino acids. Germline trimming cut 2 bases from V and 6 bases from J; bases unmatched to any gene: 8. For the CDR3, the DNA is TGTGCCAGCAGTTTAAGCGGGGAGCTGCGTGATACGCAGTATTTT. Translating it yields CASSLSGELRDTQYF.

The gene calls are TRBV9 and TRBJ1-4, with no clear D. The ends were cut back, 0 bases at V and 3 bases at J, with 9 bases in the middle. CDR3 size: 15 residues. The germline CDR1 and CDR2 sequences are SGDLS and YYNGEE. The CDR3 here is CASSVGHAANEKLFF. DNA for the CDR3: TGTGCCAGCAGCGTAGGCCACGCAGCTAATGAAAAACTGTTTTTT.

There are a few counts of this clone. The V and J genes are TRBV5-6 and TRBJ2-4; possible D gene TRBD2, 6 bases. V was pared by 4 bases and J by 9 bases, with 17 bases between. This CDR3 spans 14 amino acids. Germline V lookup: CDR1 SGHDT, CDR2 YYEEEE. This CDR3 is CASSRGISTFIQYF. The CDR3 region has the DNA TGTGCCAGCAGCCGGGGGATTTCTACATTCATTCAGTACTTC. Full variable domain (rest looked up from reference TRBV5-6 and TRBJ2-4): DAGVTQSPTHLIKTRGQQVTLRCSPKSGHDTVSWYQQALGQGPQFIFQYYEEEERQRGNFPDRFSGHQFPNYSSELNVNALLLGDSALYLCASSRGISTFIQYFGAGTRLSVL.

The gene calls are TRBV6-5 and TRBJ1-1; 10 positions agree with TRBD1. Germline V gives CDR1 MNHEY, CDR2 SVGAGI. The CDR3 is made up of 14 amino acids. Unmatched junction bases numbered 13, after V lost 7 bases and J lost 11 bases. CDR3 region: CASKPGQGLLGAFF. The CDR3 nucleotides are TGTGCCAGCAAGCCGGGACAGGGGCTCCTGGGGGCTTTCTTT.

J is TRBJ2-3 and V is TRBV4-2; the match to TRBD2 covers 11 bases. CDR1 and CDR2 from the germline V gene are LGHNA and YNFKEQ. V was clipped by 3 bases and J by 4 bases; unmatched bases: 9. This CDR3 spans 17 amino acids. This chain's CDR3 is CASSQLTSGVDADTQYF. As DNA, the CDR3 is TGTGCCAGCAGCCAGCTGACTAGCGGGGTCGATGCAGATACGCAGTATTTT.

V is TRBV7-2 and J is TRBJ1-6, with 8 positions matching TRBD1. The CDR3 length is 15 residues. V trimming: 5 bases; J trimming: 7 bases; junction bases outside the gene matches: 7. CDR1 SGHTA and CDR2 FQGNSA come from the germline V gene. The CDR3 DNA is TGTGCCAGCAGCGCACGACAGGGGTTGAATTCACCCCTCCACTTT. The encoded protein is CASSARQGLNSPLHF.

The V call is TRBV6-5, the J call TRBJ1-6; tentative D call: TRBD1 (5 bases). Per the germline V gene, CDR1 is MNHEY and CDR2 is SVGAGI. The CDR3 is 13 residues long. V was cut by 3 bases and J by 10 bases, with 10 bases left in between. The CDR3 loop reads CASSYRQGSPLHF. Written as DNA, the CDR3 is TGTGCCAGCAGTTATAGGCAGGGCTCACCCCTCCACTTT.

The V call is TRBV3-1 (or the pseudogene TRBV3-2), the J call TRBJ2-5; D unclear. CDR1 and CDR2 from the germline V gene are LGHDT and YNNKEL (reference sequence). The CDR3 runs 11 residues. V was trimmed by 4 bases and J by 5 bases, leaving 5 bases between them. The CDR3 is CASSLLETQYF. The DNA for the CDR3 is TGTGCCAGCAGCCTCCTTGAGACCCAGTACTTC.

This chain links TRBV5-1 with TRBJ1-1; possible D gene TRBD1, 5 bases. CDR3 length: 13 amino acids. V shed 5 bases and J shed 0 bases, with 8 bases lying between them. The germline V gene has CDR1 SGHRS and CDR2 YFSETQ. CDR3 loop: CASRLTVNTEAFF. The CDR3 DNA is TGCGCCAGCAGGCTGACAGTGAACACTGAAGCTTTCTTT. Full variable domain (remainder filled in from reference TRBV5-1 and TRBJ1-1): KAGVTQTPRYLIKTRGQQVTLSCSPISGHRSVSWYQQTPGQGLQFLFEYFSETQRNKGNFPGRFSGRQFSNSRSEMNVSTLELGDSALYLCASRLTVNTEAFFGQGTRLTVV.

This chain links TRBV5-1 with TRBJ1-2, with 8 bases that match TRBD1. This CDR3 is built from 14 residues. CDR1 and CDR2 from the germline V gene are SGHRS and YFSETQ. V dropped 2 bases and J dropped 4; count of bases not matched to a gene: 4. In nucleotides, the CDR3 is TGCGCCAGCAGCTTTTTACAGGGGGGCTATGGCTACACCTTC. Residues: CASSFLQGGYGYTF.

The gene calls are TRBV29-1 and TRBJ2-3; D perhaps matches TRBD2 (5 bases). V lost 7 bases and J 2 bases, leaving 19 bases between the germline ends. Germline CDR1 reads SQVTM; CDR2 reads ANQGSEA. This CDR3 contains 15 residues. The CDR3: CSATVPPGNTDTQYF. The CDR3 DNA reads TGCAGCGCCACGGTACCCCCGGGGAACACAGATACGCAGTATTTT.

This sequence joins TRBV10-3 and TRBJ2-3, with D perhaps matching TRBD2 (6 bases). V was clipped by 11 bases and J by 4 bases, with 19 bases between them. This CDR3 is 14 amino acids long. From germline, CDR1 is ENHRY and CDR2 SYGVKD. The CDR3 DNA sequence: TGTGCCGTCGGGTCGAGGGGAGGTCCAGATACGCAGTATTTT. This encodes CAVGSRGGPDTQYF.

The chain carries TRBV9 and TRBJ2-7; D is possibly TRBD1 (6 bases). The CDR3 is made up of 15 amino acids. Trimming removed 0 bases from V and 2 bases from J, with 12 bases in between. CDR1 and CDR2 (germline): SGDLS, YYNGEE. CDR3 in DNA: TGTGCCAGCAGCGTAGGAGGGGGTTCCGCCTACGAGCAGTACTTC. Its translation is CASSVGGGSAYEQYF.

The chain is built from TRBV3-1 (or the pseudogene TRBV3-2) and TRBJ1-1, with D unresolved. V was cut by 2 bases and J by 8 bases, with 12 bases left in between. CDR1 and CDR2 from the germline V gene are LGHDT and YNNKEL (reference sequence). The CDR3 is 13 residues long. The CDR3 DNA reads as TGTGCCAGCAGCCAACCTGTCGGTGCAGAAGCTTTCTTT. Translation: CASSQPVGAEAFF.